A selection of T cell receptor beta chains follows, all from one sample in a study of radiotherapy plus CTLA-4 blockade in lung cancer. Using immunoSEQ multiplex PCR, the repertoire was profiled, and TCRdb retains in-frame clones only, with some absent. The repertoire holds more than 25,000 clones, with approximately 80% as singletons. The starting material was peripheral blood, obtained from a patient treated with radiotherapy plus ipilimumab. These receptors came from a human donor with non-small cell lung cancer who had stable disease on radiotherapy plus ipilimumab. CDR3s leave out the opening cysteine and the closing phenylalanine or tryptophan.

TRBV14 | ASSQDGGAGNTIY
TRBV10-3 | AISRSAVTRNTEAF
TRBV29-1 | SVEFGQGDIQY
TRBV6-1 | ASSAGTGYGYEQF
TRBV28 | ASSWAGGTDTQY
TRBV6-1 | ASARHTEAF
TRBV5-6 | ASSLAWRGDQETQY
TRBV4-2 | ASSQDFGGQGQETQY
TRBV19 | ASSPSGGSYQETQY
TRBV30 | AWSVGKNSPLH
TRBV18 | ASSPTSGGTDTQY
TRBV7-2 | TSSFRGASSGANVLT
TRBV6-1 | ASSKDRAGGYT
TRBV18 | ASSAASGYEEKLF
TRBV6-6 | ASSYGQVLNQPQH
TRBV5-5 | ASSLSGLNLNQPQH
TRBV27 | ASSLRGWTYEQY
TRBV5-4 | ASSLSGIAKNIQY
TRBV7-9 | ASSLTGSTDTQY
TRBV30 | AWSPPDKYEQY
TRBV20-1 | SARTVVYT
TRBV9 | ASSVGVSGIEAF
TRBV19 | ATKPGNPISGNTIY
TRBV9 | ASSVTGTGDTGELF
TRBV5-5 | ASSLETGGRDGYT
TRBV19 | ASSTGGLAGGKTQY
TRBV28 | ASSLGGGFYGYT
TRBV9 | ASSVRPGNTEAF
TRBV4-1 | ASSQPWRGLAQNSPLH
TRBV9 | ASSGQNYGYT
TRBV19 | ASSIVGGEQF
TRBV7-2 | ASSLDAGASSYEQY
TRBV10-3 | AISYLRDRQYEQY
TRBV9 | ASSVGGAGGLLETQY
TRBV25-1 | ASSVTSTDTQY
TRBV5-5 | ASSKVTGNTDTQY
TRBV6-5 | ALIPGTGVLGTQY
TRBV7-9 | ASSIGDSSTDTQY
TRBV19 | ASSLQGDQPQH
TRBV5-1 | ASSGQKRYNEQF